This T cell receptor beta chain is from a study of T cell responses to AZD1222 COVID-19 vaccine. Study information: The analysis combined second doses at about 4 or about 12 weeks.

Findings and limits, study-wide: Scientists sampled the repertoires only once the peak T cell response had passed. Spike-specific TCR breadth and depth went up after people got two AZD1222 doses.

A remark on this clone: Its target is unknown.

Germline-derived CDR1 and CDR2 are LNHDA and SQIVND (reference sequence). The CDR3 spans 15 residues. V lost 2 bases and J lost 3; bases outside the gene matches: 4. Here immunoSEQ multiplex PCR was the method, and the copy in TCRdb shows in-frame clones only, minus some. The sample consists of some 150,000 clones, about 88% of them appearing once. This sequence joins TRBV19 and TRBJ2-7, with 10 bases fitting TRBD1. The specimen comprised peripheral blood, sampled on day 0 of AZD1222 vaccination. This TCR was sampled from an adult in good health. CDR3 nucleotide sequence: TGTGCCAGTAGTATACGTCGGGACAGGGGCTACGAGCAGTACTTC. Protein: CASSIRRDRGYEQYF.